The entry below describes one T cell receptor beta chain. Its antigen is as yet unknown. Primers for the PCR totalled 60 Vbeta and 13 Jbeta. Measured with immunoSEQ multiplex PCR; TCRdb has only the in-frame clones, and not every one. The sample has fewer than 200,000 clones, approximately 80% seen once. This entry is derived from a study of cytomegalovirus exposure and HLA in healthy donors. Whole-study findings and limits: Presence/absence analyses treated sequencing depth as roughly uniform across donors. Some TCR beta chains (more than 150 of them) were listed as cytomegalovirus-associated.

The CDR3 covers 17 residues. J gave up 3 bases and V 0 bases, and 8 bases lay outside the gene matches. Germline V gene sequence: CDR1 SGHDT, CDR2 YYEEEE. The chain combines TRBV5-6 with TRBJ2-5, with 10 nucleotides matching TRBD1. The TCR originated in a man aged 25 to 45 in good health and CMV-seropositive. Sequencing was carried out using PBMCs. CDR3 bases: TGTGCCAGCAGCTTGGAGGGACAGGGGACGGCAAAAGAGACCCAGTACTTC. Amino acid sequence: CASSLEGQGTAKETQYF.